The subject of this entry is one TCR beta chain. RNA transcripts served as the template for amplifying TCR beta CDR3 regions. When the TCR CDR3 underwent first-round RT-PCR, the HTBI primer set was used. TCRdb reprocessed the multiplex PCR reads with MiXCR, giving one entry per CDR3 protein. In the table there are about 840,000 distinct CDR3 sequences, roughly 40% of which are singletons. The sample is drawn from a study of T cells in Graves' hyperthyroidism and ophthalmopathy. Germline loops: CDR1 SGDLS, CDR2 YYNGEE. The CDR3 covers 16 residues. The ends lost 4 bases at V and 5 bases at J; junction bases unmatched: 14.

Sequenced: blood. V and J are TRBV9 and TRBJ2-5; 7 positions agree with TRBD2. The TCR was taken from a young man with Graves' hyperthyroidism. CDR3 protein: CASSPEGGGSGETQYF. The CDR3 DNA follows: TGTGCCAGCAGCCCCGAGGGCGGGGGATCGGGGGAGACCCAGTACTTC. The variable domain in full, with the rest retrieved from reference TRBV9 and TRBJ2-5, is DSGVTQTPKHLITATGQRVTLRCSPRSGDLSVYWYQQSLDQGLQFLIQYYNGEERAKGNILERFSAQQFPDLHSELNLSSLELGDSALYFCASSPEGGGSGETQYFGPGTRLLVL.